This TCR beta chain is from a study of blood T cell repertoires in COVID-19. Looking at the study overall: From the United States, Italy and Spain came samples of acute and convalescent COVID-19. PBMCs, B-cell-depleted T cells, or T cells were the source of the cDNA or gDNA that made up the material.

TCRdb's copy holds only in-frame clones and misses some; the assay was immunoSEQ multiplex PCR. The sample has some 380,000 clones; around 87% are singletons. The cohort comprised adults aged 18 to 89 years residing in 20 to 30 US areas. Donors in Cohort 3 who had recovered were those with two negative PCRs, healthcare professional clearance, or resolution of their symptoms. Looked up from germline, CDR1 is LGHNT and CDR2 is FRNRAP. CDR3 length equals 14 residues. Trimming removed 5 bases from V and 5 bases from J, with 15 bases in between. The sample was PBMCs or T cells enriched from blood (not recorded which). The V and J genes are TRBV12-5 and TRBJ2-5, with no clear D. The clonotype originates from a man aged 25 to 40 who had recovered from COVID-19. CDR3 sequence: CASGPSLIGETQYF. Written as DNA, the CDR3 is TGTGCTAGTGGTCCATCCCTGATCGGTGAGACCCAGTACTTC.